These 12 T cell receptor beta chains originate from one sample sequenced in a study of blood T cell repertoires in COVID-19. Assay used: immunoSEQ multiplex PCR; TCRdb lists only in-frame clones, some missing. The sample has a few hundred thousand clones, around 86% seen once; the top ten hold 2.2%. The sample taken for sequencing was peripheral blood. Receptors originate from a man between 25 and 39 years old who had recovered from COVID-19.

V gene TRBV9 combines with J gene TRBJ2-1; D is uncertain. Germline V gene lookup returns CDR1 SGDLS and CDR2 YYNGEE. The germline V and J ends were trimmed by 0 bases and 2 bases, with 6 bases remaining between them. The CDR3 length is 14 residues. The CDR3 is CASSVGGAYNEQFF. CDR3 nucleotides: TGTGCCAGCAGCGTAGGAGGCGCCTACAATGAGCAGTTCTTC.

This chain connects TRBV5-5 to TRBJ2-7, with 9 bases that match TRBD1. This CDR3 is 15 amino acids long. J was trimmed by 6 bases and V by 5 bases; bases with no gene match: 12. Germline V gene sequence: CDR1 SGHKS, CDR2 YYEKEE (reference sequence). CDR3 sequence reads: CASSTRPGQGTEQYF. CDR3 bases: TGTGCCAGCAGTACACGGCCGGGACAGGGAACCGAGCAGTACTTC. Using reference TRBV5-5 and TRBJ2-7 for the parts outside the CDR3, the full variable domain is DAGVTQSPTHLIKTRGQQVTLRCSPISGHKSVSWYQQVLGQGPQFIFQYYEKEERGRGNFPDRFSARQFPNYSSELNVNALLLGDSALYLCASSTRPGQGTEQYFGPGTRLTVT.

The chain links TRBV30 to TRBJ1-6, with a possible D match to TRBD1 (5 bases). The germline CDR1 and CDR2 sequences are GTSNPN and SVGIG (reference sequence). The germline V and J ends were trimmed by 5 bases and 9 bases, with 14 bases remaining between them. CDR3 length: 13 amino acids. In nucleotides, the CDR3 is TGTGCCTGGCTGACAGTCACTGGTTCACCCCTCCACTTT. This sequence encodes CAWLTVTGSPLHF.

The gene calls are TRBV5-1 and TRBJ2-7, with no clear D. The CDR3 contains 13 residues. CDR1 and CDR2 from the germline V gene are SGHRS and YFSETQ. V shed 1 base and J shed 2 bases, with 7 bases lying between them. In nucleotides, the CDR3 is TGCGCCAGCAGCTTGCCAGGAACCTACGAGCAGTACTTC. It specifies CASSLPGTYEQYF.

CDR3 sequence (DNA): TGCGCCAGCACCGTTTACAGGGATTCTAACTATGGCTACACCTTC. It yields the protein CASTVYRDSNYGYTF. V is TRBV5-1 and J is TRBJ1-2, with D tentatively TRBD1 (6 bases). This CDR3 contains 15 residues. Germline lookup yields CDR1 SGHRS and CDR2 YFSETQ. V was clipped by 6 bases and J by 0 bases, with 15 bases between them.

The chain's CDR3 is CASTLGGRGTQYF. DNA of the CDR3: TGTGCCAGCACCCTCGGTGGACGGGGTACGCAGTATTTT. The chain employs TRBV7-2 and TRBJ2-3, with TRBD2 as a possible D gene (5 bases). The germline V gene has CDR1 SGHTA and CDR2 FQGNSA. The CDR3 spans 13 residues. Trimming took off 7 bases at V and 8 bases at J, with 16 bases between the two ends.

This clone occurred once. CDR3 nucleotides: TGTGCCAGCGGGCACGACCCCGGCTACACCTTC. Translating it yields CASGHDPGYTF. The V and J genes are TRBV3-1 (or the pseudogene TRBV3-2) and TRBJ1-2; D is undetermined. Between the trimmed V and J ends, which lost 8 bases and 8 bases, there was a span of 12 bases. This CDR3 contains 11 residues. Looked up from germline, CDR1 is LGHDT and CDR2 is YNNKEL (reference sequence).

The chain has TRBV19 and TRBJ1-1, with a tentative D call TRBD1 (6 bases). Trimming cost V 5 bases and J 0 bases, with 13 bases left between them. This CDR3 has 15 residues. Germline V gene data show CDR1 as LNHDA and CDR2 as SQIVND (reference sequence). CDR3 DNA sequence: TGTGCCAGTAGTCCAAGGACAGCGATGAACACTGAAGCTTTCTTT. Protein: CASSPRTAMNTEAFF. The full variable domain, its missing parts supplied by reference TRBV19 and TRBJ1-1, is DGGITQSPKYLFRKEGQNVTLSCEQNLNHDAMYWYRQDPGQGLRLIYYSQIVNDFQKGDIAEGYSVSREKKESFPLTVTSAQKNPTAFYLCASSPRTAMNTEAFFGQGTRLTVV.

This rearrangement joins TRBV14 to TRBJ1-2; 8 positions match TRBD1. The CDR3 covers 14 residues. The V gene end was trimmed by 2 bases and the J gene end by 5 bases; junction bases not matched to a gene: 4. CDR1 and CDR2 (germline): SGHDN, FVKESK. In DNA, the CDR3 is TGTGCCAGCAGCCAATCCCAGGGGGCTTATGGCTACACCTTC. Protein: CASSQSQGAYGYTF. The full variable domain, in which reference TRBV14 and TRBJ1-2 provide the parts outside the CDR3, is EAGVTQFPSHSVIEKGQTVTLRCDPISGHDNLYWYRRVMGKEIKFLLHFVKESKQDESGMPNNRFLAERTGGTYSTLKVQPAELEDSGVYFCASSQSQGAYGYTFGSGTRLTVV.

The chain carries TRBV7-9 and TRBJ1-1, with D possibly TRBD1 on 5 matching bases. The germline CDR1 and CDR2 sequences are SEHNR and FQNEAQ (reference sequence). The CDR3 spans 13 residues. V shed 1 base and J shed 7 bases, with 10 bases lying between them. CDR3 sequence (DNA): TGTGCCAGCAGCTTAGAAGGGGAACTTGAAGCTTTCTTT. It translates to CASSLEGELEAFF.

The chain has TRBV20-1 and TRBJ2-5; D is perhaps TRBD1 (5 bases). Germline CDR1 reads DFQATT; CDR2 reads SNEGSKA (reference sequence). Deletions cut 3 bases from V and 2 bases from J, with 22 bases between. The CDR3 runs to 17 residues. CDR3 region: CSASLQRGTTLQETQYF. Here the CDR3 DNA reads TGCAGTGCTAGTCTTCAAAGGGGAACTACATTACAAGAGACCCAGTACTTC.

The CDR3 sequence: CASGRHRGLSGTEAFF. DNA of the CDR3: TGTGCTAGTGGTCGACACAGGGGGCTGTCTGGCACTGAAGCTTTCTTT. This sequence joins TRBV12-5 and TRBJ1-1; 9 bases line up with TRBD1. V lost 5 bases, J lost 4 bases, and 11 bases stayed unmatched. CDR1 and CDR2 from the germline V gene are LGHNT and FRNRAP. The CDR3 sequence is 16 residues long. Full variable domain (rest looked up from reference TRBV12-5 and TRBJ1-1): DARVTQTPRHKVTEMGQEVTMRCQPILGHNTVFWYRQTMMQGLELLAYFRNRAPLDDSGMPKDRFSAEMPDATLATLKIQPSEPRDSAVYFCASGRHRGLSGTEAFFGQGTRLTVV.